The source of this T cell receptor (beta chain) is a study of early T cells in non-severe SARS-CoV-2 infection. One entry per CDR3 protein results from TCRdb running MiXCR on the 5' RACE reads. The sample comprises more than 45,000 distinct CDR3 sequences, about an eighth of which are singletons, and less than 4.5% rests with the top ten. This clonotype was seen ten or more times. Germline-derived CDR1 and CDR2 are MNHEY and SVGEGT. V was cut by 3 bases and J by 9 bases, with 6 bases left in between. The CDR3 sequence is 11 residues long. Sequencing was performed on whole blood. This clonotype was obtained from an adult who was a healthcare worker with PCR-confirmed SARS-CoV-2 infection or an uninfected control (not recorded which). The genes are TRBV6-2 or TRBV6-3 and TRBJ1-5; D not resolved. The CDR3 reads CASSYAGPQHF. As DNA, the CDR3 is TGTGCCAGCAGTTATGCGGGGCCCCAGCATTTT.